The rows below give T cell receptor beta chains drawn from one sample of a study of cytomegalovirus exposure and HLA in healthy donors. Data came from immunoSEQ multiplex PCR; TCRdb stores just in-frame clones and leaves some out. The sample consists of approximately 140,000 clones, 50% to 75% of them appearing once. The source material was PBMCs. The receptors stem from a woman aged 60-75 years in good health and CMV-seropositive. Both conserved end residues are part of each CDR3. The D gene is left open where the match is weak. The size field is filled for only some rows; it gives once, few, many or a size class.

TRBJ2-7 | - | TRBD2 | TRBV4-1 | TGCGCCAGCAGTGGGAGGACTAGCAGCAGCTACGAGCAGTACTTC | CASSGRTSSSYEQYF
TRBJ2-6 | - | TRBD1 | TRBV4-1 | TGCGCCAGCAGCCAAGAAGGGACAGGTGCCTCTGGGGCCAACGTCCTGACTTTC | CASSQEGTGASGANVLTF
TRBJ2-7 | - | - | TRBV6-1 | TGTGCCAGCAGTGCTACAGGGAGTGTGGGTTTCTACGAGCAGTACTTC | CASSATGSVGFYEQYF
TRBJ2-2 | - | - | TRBV5-5 | TGTGCCAGCAGCCCGACGGGGGGCTTGAACACCGGGGAGCTGTTTTTT | CASSPTGGLNTGELFF
TRBJ2-3 | - | TRBD2 | TRBV4-1 | TGCGCCAGCAGCCAAGAGGCGGGAGGGCCAGATACGCAGTATTTT | CASSQEAGGPDTQYF
TRBJ1-1 | - | - | TRBV28 | TGTGCCAGCAGTTCTGCAGGGCCGACACAAGAAGCTTTCTTT | CASSSAGPTQEAFF
TRBJ2-3 | few | - | TRBV6-1 | TGTGCCAGCAGTGAACCGGGACACCGCACAGATACGCAGTATTTT | CASSEPGHRTDTQYF
TRBJ1-1 | few | TRBD1 | TRBV18 | TGTGCCAGCTCAGGGACAGGGACGAACACTGAAGCTTTCTTT | CASSGTGTNTEAFF
TRBJ2-7 | - | - | TRBV28 | TGTGCCAGCAGCTTGAGCTCCTACGAGCAGTACTTC | CASSLSSYEQYF
TRBJ2-2 | few | TRBD1 | TRBV27 | TGTGCCAGCAGTTTCGGGACAGGGGGTGGCACCGGGGAGCTGTTTTTT | CASSFGTGGGTGELFF
TRBJ1-1 | - | - | TRBV29-1 | TGCAGCGTTGAGGAGGTGGGTTTAGGGAACACTGAAGCTTTCTTT | CSVEEVGLGNTEAFF
TRBJ1-2 | - | - | TRBV28 | TGTGCCAGCAGTTTATCGGGGGGGACGGTTCATGGCTACACCTTC | CASSLSGGTVHGYTF
TRBJ2-3 | - | - | TRBV14 | TGTGCCAGCAGCCCGAATGCGGCTAGCACAGATACGCAGTATTTT | CASSPNAASTDTQYF
TRBJ1-3 | - | - | TRBV2 | TGTGCCAGCAACTTGGGAGGTAGCACCATATATTTT | CASNLGGSTIYF
TRBJ2-5 | few | - | TRBV27 | TGTGCCAGCACCCCGGCAGGGGAAGAGACCCAGTACTTC | CASTPAGEETQYF
TRBJ2-2 | - | - | TRBV5-6 | TGTGCCAGCAGCTTGGGGTCTGTCAGGGCCTTT | CASSLGSVRAF
TRBJ2-7 | few | - | TRBV6-5 | TGTGCCAGCAGTTACCCAGGGCGAGCACCCGAGCAGTACTTC | CASSYPGRAPEQYF
TRBJ2-1 | - | TRBD2 | TRBV5-1 | TGCGCCAGCAGCTTGGTAGCTAGCGGGAGGGATGAGCAGTTCTTC | CASSLVASGRDEQFF
TRBJ2-7 | - | TRBD2 | TRBV11-2 | TGTGCCAGCAGCTTAGAGGGGGGGACTAGCCGCTCCTACGAGCAGTACTTC | CASSLEGGTSRSYEQYF
TRBJ2-3 | few | TRBD2 | TRBV7-9 | TGTGCCAGCAGCGAACTAGCGGGACCAGATACGCAGTATTTT | CASSELAGPDTQYF
TRBJ1-3 | few | - | TRBV29-1 | TGCAGCTTGCGCGGGGCGGACGTGGACACCATATATTTT | CSLRGADVDTIYF
TRBJ2-3 | - | TRBD2 | TRBV4-3 | TGCGCCAGCAGCAAGGGACTAGCGGGAGCGAGCGATACGCAGTATTTT | CASSKGLAGASDTQYF
TRBJ2-3 | - | - | TRBV19 | TGTGCCAGTAGTATAGGTGGGACAAGCACAGATACGCAGTATTTT | CASSIGGTSTDTQYF
TRBJ1-2 | - | - | TRBV10-3 | TGTGCCATCAGCCAGGGCGAACAGGGCTACACCTTC | CAISQGEQGYTF
TRBJ2-7 | few | TRBD1 | TRBV19 | TGTGCCACGACCGACAGGGGCCCCTACTACGAGCAGTACTTC | CATTDRGPYYEQYF
TRBJ1-1 | once | - | TRBV13 | TGTGCCAGCAGCGCGGGGGGGCAGATGAACACTGAAGCTTTCTTT | CASSAGGQMNTEAFF
TRBJ2-5 | - | TRBD2 | TRBV29-1 | TGCAGCGTCGCGGGGGGTGAGACCCAGTACTTC | CSVAGGETQYF
TRBJ2-7 | - | - | TRBV6-6 | TGTGCCAGCAGTAGACAGGGAGGCGAGCAGTACTTC | CASSRQGGEQYF
TRBJ2-7 | - | - | TRBV10-1 | TGCGCCAGCAGTGAATCAGGGGCCTACGAGCAGTACTTC | CASSESGAYEQYF
TRBJ2-3 | - | TRBD2 | TRBV9 | TGTGCCAGCAGCGTTAGTAGCGGGAGGGCCGGGGATACGCAGTATTTT | CASSVSSGRAGDTQYF
TRBJ1-2 | - | - | TRBV18 | TGTGCCAGCTCACCAGTTGACAGAAACTATGGCTACACCTTC | CASSPVDRNYGYTF
TRBJ1-2 | - | - | TRBV28 | TGTGCCAGCAGTTTAGGCGGCCGAGCCCCTAACTATGGCTACACCTTC | CASSLGGRAPNYGYTF
TRBJ2-1 | - | TRBD1 | TRBV28 | TGTGCCAGCAGACCAGGGGGTACCTACAATGAGCAGTTCTTC | CASRPGGTYNEQFF
TRBJ2-1 | many | - | TRBV27 | TGTGCCAGCATCCTGAACCCCGGGGGTCGCCATGAGCAGTTCTTC | CASILNPGGRHEQFF
TRBJ2-7 | - | TRBD2 | TRBV27 | TGTGCCAGCAGTTCCCCTAGCGGGAGCTCCTACGAGCAGTACTTC | CASSSPSGSSYEQYF
TRBJ1-4 | few | - | TRBV10-1 | TGCGCCAGCAGCCAGGGGAATGAAAAACTGTTTTTT | CASSQGNEKLFF
TRBJ1-4 | once | TRBD1 | TRBV5-1 | TGCGCCAGCAGCTTGGGGGGACAGGGACATGAAAAACTGTTTTTT | CASSLGGQGHEKLFF
TRBJ2-1 | - | TRBD2 | TRBV5-1 | TGCGCCAGCACCTTTGTCGCGGGAGAGTACAATGAGCAGTTCTTC | CASTFVAGEYNEQFF
TRBJ2-7 | - | TRBD2 | TRBV27 | TGTGCCAGCAGTTTCACTAGCGGGGCCCTCTACGAGCAGTACTTC | CASSFTSGALYEQYF
TRBJ2-1 | - | - | TRBV6-6 | TGTGCCAGCAGTTCCCGGGTAATCGAAGGTGAGCAGTTCTTC | CASSSRVIEGEQFF
TRBJ2-7 | - | TRBD2 | TRBV6-6 | TGTGCCAGCAGTTCCCCCGGGACTAGAGCCTACGAGCAGTACTTC | CASSSPGTRAYEQYF
TRBJ1-1 | - | - | TRBV7-9 | TGTGCCAGCAGTCGACAGAACACTGAAGCTTTCTTT | CASSRQNTEAFF
TRBJ2-5 | - | TRBD2 | TRBV5-3 | TGTGCCAGAAGCATGGGACTAGCGGGGGTAGAGACCCAGTACTTC | CARSMGLAGVETQYF
TRBJ2-1 | - | - | TRBV7-9 | TGTGCCAGCAGCTCCCCCCGTCGTCATGTTGAGGGTTCCTACAATGAGCAGTTCTTC | CASSSPRRHVEGSYNEQFF
TRBJ2-7 | - | TRBD2 | TRBV4-3 | TGCGCCAGCAGCCAAAGAGCGGGAGGGCCCTACGAGCAGTACTTC | CASSQRAGGPYEQYF
TRBJ1-1 | once | - | TRBV5-4 | TGTGCCAGCAGCTCAAAGGAGGAGGGCAGAGCTGAAGCTTTCTTT | CASSSKEEGRAEAFF
TRBJ1-2 | few | - | TRBV9 | TGTGCCAGCCAACCTCAAACTCCCTATGGCTACACCTTC | CASQPQTPYGYTF
TRBJ2-1 | - | TRBD2 | TRBV5-4 | TGTGCCAGCAGTTTGGGACTAGCGGGATACAATGAGCAGTTCTTC | CASSLGLAGYNEQFF